Sequencing of this T cell receptor beta chain was carried out in a study of cytomegalovirus exposure and HLA in healthy donors. In the PCR, 60 Vbeta and 13 Jbeta primers were used. Sequencing was performed with immunoSEQ multiplex PCR; in TCRdb, only in-frame clones are kept and a portion is missing. In the table there are around 130,000 clones, 78% of which are singletons. V was clipped by 0 bases and J by 5 bases, with 14 bases between them. CDR3 length equals 15 residues. Germline V gene sequence: CDR1 SGDLS, CDR2 YYNGEE. What was sequenced was PBMCs. The chain recombines TRBV9 with TRBJ2-5; TRBD2 might be the D (7 bases). This receptor was identified in a woman between 40 and 55 years old in good health and CMV-seronegative. CDR3 region: CASSVGWGGRETQYF. The CDR3 DNA reads as TGTGCCAGCAGCGTAGGGTGGGGGGGCAGGGAGACCCAGTACTTC.